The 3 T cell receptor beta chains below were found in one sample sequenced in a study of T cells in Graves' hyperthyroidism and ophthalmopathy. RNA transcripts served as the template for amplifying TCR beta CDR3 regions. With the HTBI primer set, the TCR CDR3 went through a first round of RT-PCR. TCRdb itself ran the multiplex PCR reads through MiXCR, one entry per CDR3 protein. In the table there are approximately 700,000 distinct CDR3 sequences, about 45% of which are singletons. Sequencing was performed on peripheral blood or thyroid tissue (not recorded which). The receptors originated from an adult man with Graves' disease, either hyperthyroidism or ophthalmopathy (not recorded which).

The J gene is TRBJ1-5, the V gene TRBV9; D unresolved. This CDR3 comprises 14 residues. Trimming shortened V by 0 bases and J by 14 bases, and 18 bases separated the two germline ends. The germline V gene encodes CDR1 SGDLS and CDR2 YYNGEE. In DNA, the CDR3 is TGTGCCAGCAGCGTAGGAGTCGGGTTTACCTACGAGCATTTT. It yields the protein CASSVGVGFTYEHF.

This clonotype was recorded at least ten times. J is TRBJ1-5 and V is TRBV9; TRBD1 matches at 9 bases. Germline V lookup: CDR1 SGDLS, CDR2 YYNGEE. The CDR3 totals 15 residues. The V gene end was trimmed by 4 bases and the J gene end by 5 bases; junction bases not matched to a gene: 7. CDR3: CASSRTGGADQPQHF. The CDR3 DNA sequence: TGTGCCAGCAGCCGAACAGGGGGCGCGGATCAGCCCCAGCATTTT.

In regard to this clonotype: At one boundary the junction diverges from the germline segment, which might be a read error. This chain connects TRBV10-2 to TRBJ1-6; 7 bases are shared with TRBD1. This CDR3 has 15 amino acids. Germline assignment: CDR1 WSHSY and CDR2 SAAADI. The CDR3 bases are TGTGCCAGCAGCTACAGAAGGACAGGACACTCACCCCTCCACTTT. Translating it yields CASSYRRTGHSPLHF.